The present entry profiles one T cell receptor beta chain with its context. Its antigen is not known. The treatment: oral pan-JAK inhibitor, 5-10 mg twice daily. Isolated RNA was reverse transcribed into cDNA used as the sequencing template. Libraries were prepared by immunoSEQ multiplex PCR; TCRdb keeps only in-frame clonotypes and omits some of them. The profile shows under 150,000 clones, 50% to 65% of them singletons. The data were obtained in a study of CD8+ T cells in alopecia areata. Study-wide findings and caveats: Because of a solitary nonresponder, the connection of baseline CD8+ expansion to response stays uncertain.

CDR1 and CDR2 (germline): MNHEY, SVGAGI. The CDR3 runs to 12 residues. V lost 4 bases, J lost 9 bases, and 10 bases lay in between. The sequencing used CD4+ T cells sorted from blood, collected at week 24, from a patient treated with tofacitinib. This TCR was sampled from a human donor with alopecia areata. The chain joins TRBV6-5 to TRBJ2-1, with TRBD1 as a possible D gene (5 bases). CDR3 in DNA: TGTGCCAGCAGTTCCAGGGTGGGTGAGCAGTTCTTC. It is translated as CASSSRVGEQFF.